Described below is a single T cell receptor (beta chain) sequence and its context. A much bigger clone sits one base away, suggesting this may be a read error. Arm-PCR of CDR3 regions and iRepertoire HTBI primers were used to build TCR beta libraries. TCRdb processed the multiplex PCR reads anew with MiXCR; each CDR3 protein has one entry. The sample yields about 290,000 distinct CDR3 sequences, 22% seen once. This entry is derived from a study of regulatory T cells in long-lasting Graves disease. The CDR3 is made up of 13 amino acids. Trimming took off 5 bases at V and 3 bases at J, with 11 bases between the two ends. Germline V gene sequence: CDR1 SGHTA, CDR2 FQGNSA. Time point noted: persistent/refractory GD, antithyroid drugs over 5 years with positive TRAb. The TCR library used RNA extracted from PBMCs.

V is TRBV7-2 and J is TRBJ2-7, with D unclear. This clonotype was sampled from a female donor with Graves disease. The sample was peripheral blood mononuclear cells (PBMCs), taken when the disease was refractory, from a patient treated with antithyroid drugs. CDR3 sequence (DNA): TGTGCCAGCAGCCACGCCAATTTCTACGAGCAGTACTTC. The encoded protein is CASSHANFYEQYF.